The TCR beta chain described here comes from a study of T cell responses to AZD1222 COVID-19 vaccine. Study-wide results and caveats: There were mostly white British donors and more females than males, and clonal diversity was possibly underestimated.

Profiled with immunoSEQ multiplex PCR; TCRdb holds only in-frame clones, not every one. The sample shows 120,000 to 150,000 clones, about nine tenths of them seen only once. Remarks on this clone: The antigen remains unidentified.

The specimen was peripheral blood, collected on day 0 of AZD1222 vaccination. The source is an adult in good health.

CDR3 DNA: TGCGCCAGCAGCCAGTATCTCCGTACCGGGACTAGCGGGAGATCTAGCACAGATACGCAGTATTTT. This gives the protein CASSQYLRTGTSGRSSTDTQYF. This rearrangement joins TRBV4-3 to TRBJ2-3, with TRBD2 matching 14 bases. Germline-derived CDR1 and CDR2 are LGHNA and YSLEER. This CDR3 is 22 amino acids long. Germline trimming cut 3 bases from V and 0 bases from J; bases unmatched to any gene: 17.